The 23 T cell receptor beta chains given below trace back to one sample, sequenced in a study of beta chain features in type 1 diabetes. Investigators reverse transcribed all isolated RNA, so they sequenced expressed TCRB transcripts. Data came from immunoSEQ multiplex PCR; TCRdb stores just in-frame clones and leaves some out. The sample contains about 150,000 clones, roughly 8.1% of which appear only once. Sample: central memory CD4+ T cells from blood. The receptors here all came from a man aged 18 to 29 in good health.

This clone was found a few times. CDR3 loop: CASILAGGGREQYF. As DNA, the CDR3 is TGTGCCAGCATACTAGCGGGAGGCGGTCGGGAGCAGTACTTC. V is TRBV6-1 and J is TRBJ2-7, with TRBD2 matching over 12 bases. This CDR3 is built from 14 residues. Germline CDR1 and CDR2: MNHNS and SASEGT. V trimming: 7 bases; J trimming: 7 bases; junction bases outside the gene matches: 8.

The chain employs TRBV19 and TRBJ2-1; TRBD2 might be the D (6 bases). This CDR3 is built from 13 residues. V lost 8 bases and J 6 bases, leaving 14 bases between the germline ends. In germline, CDR1 is LNHDA, CDR2 SQIVND (reference sequence). Here the CDR3 DNA reads TGTGCCAGTTCCCCTAGCGTGCTCAATGAGCAGTTCTTC. Protein: CASSPSVLNEQFF.

This sequence joins TRBV27 and TRBJ2-7, with 8 bases lining up with TRBD1. Germline CDR1 reads MNHEY; CDR2 reads SMNVEV (reference sequence). Trimming removed 8 bases from V and 4 bases from J; junction bases left unmatched: 4. This CDR3 is built from 12 residues. CDR3 protein: CASGYRGYEQYF. CDR3 coding DNA: TGTGCCAGCGGCTACAGGGGGTACGAGCAGTACTTC.

This clone was detected only a few times. The J gene is TRBJ1-5, the V gene TRBV19; 9 positions match TRBD1. Trimming took 7 bases from V and 5 from J; bases not matched to a gene: 6. In germline, CDR1 is LNHDA, CDR2 SQIVND (reference sequence). The length of the CDR3 is 14 residues. The CDR3 loop is CASNDRGGYQPQHF. The CDR3, as DNA: TGTGCCAGTAATGACAGGGGGGGATATCAGCCCCAGCATTTT.

This clone was recorded many times. The genes are TRBV29-1 and TRBJ2-7; no firm D call. The CDR3 has 11 residues. Trimming pared 7 bases from V and 2 bases from J, leaving 9 bases between. In germline, CDR1 is SQVTM, CDR2 ANQGSEA. This CDR3 is CSALLTYEQYF. CDR3 bases: TGCAGCGCCCTCCTAACCTACGAGCAGTACTTC.

There are a few counts of this clone. The V gene is TRBV2, the J gene TRBJ1-4; D call uncertain. V shed 5 bases and J shed 0 bases, with 13 bases lying between them. From germline, CDR1 is SNHLY and CDR2 FYNNEI. CDR3 length: 16 residues. CDR3 region: CASSRNVGTTNEKLFF. Written as DNA, the CDR3 is TGTGCCAGCAGTCGTAACGTGGGCACAACTAATGAAAAACTGTTTTTT. The full variable domain, with the rest looked up from reference TRBV2 and TRBJ1-4, is EPEVTQTPSHQVTQMGQEVILRCVPISNHLYFYWYRQILGQKVEFLVSFYNNEISEKSEIFDDQFSVERPDGSNFTLKIRSTKLEDSAMYFCASSRNVGTTNEKLFFGSGTQLSVL.

This clone was seen at least ten times. CDR3 DNA sequence: TGTGCCAGCAGCTTATCGAACTATGGCTACACCTTC. Protein sequence: CASSLSNYGYTF. The V call is TRBV7-9, the J call TRBJ1-2; D gene ambiguous. The CDR3 has 12 residues. The germline V gene has CDR1 SEHNR and CDR2 FQNEAQ (reference sequence). V was shortened by 2 bases and J by 2 bases, with 3 bases between the two germline ends.

The V and J genes are TRBV18 and TRBJ1-5; D gene ambiguous. This CDR3 is 13 amino acids long. V lost 4 bases and J 3 bases, leaving 7 bases between the germline ends. CDR1 and CDR2 from the germline V gene are KGHSH and LQKENI. CDR3 bases: TGTGCCAGCTCACTAGAGGACAATCAGCCCCAGCATTTT. Its translation is CASSLEDNQPQHF. Looking up the rest from reference TRBV18 and TRBJ1-5 gives the full variable domain: NAGVMQNPRHLVRRRGQEARLRCSPMKGHSHVYWYRQLPEEGLKFMVYLQKENIIDESGMPKERFSAEFPKEGPSILRIQQVVRGDSAAYFCASSLEDNQPQHFGDGTRLSIL.

The chain combines TRBV4-2 with TRBJ2-1, with 8 bases aligning to TRBD2. The CDR3 has 14 amino acids. CDR1 and CDR2 from the germline V gene are LGHNA and YNFKEQ. V was clipped by 7 bases and J by 4 bases; unmatched bases: 6. For the CDR3, the DNA is TGTGCCAGCAAGCGAGCGGGAGTATACAATGAGCAGTTCTTC. It yields the protein CASKRAGVYNEQFF.

This rearrangement joins TRBV7-2 to TRBJ1-1, with unresolved D. The ends were cut back, 1 base at V and 5 bases at J, with 14 bases in the middle. The CDR3 spans 15 residues. Germline CDR1 reads SGHTA; CDR2 reads FQGNSA. The CDR3: CASSLGRPGGTEAFF. The CDR3 bases are TGTGCCAGCAGCTTAGGTCGTCCAGGAGGGACTGAAGCTTTCTTT.

V is TRBV6-1 and J is TRBJ2-3, with 7 bases aligning to TRBD2. V dropped 2 bases and J dropped 1; count of bases not matched to a gene: 3. Germline CDR1 reads MNHNS; CDR2 reads SASEGT. The CDR3 is 15 amino acids. This chain's CDR3 is CASSENAGGTDTQYF. The DNA for the CDR3 is TGTGCCAGCAGTGAAAACGCGGGGGGCACAGATACGCAGTATTTT.

This clone was detected only a few times. The V and J genes are TRBV7-2 and TRBJ1-5, with 9 nucleotides matching TRBD1. The CDR3 spans 14 residues. Germline V gives CDR1 SGHTA, CDR2 FQGNSA. Trimming cost V 5 bases and J 13 bases; bases outside gene matches: 12. CDR3 residues: CASSDNRGLRTQHF. DNA for the CDR3: TGTGCCAGCAGCGACAACAGGGGGCTGAGAACTCAGCATTTT.

V usage is TRBV9 and J usage is TRBJ2-1; 7 bases agree with TRBD2. Germline V CDR1 and CDR2: SGDLS, YYNGEE. CDR3 length: 15 residues. Trimming at V came to 2 bases and at J to 9 bases, leaving 11 bases not matched to a gene. The CDR3 nucleotides are TGTGCCAGCAGCGTTGGACTAGGTGGGAAGAGTGAGCAGTTCTTC. Translating gives CASSVGLGGKSEQFF.

In its sample, this clone was seen a few times. The junction departs from germline at one end; a sequencing error may be responsible. V and J are TRBV7-2 and TRBJ1-5; D unresolved. CDR1 is SGHTA and CDR2 is FQGNSA in the germline V gene. CDR3 length: 13 residues. CDR3 region: CASSQDGGQPQHF. In nucleotides, the CDR3 is TGCGCCAGCAGCCAAGACGGAGGGCAGCCCCAGCATTTT.

CDR3: CASSYLNRGGYTF. The CDR3 bases are TGTGCCAGCAGTTACCTAAATAGAGGGGGCTACACCTTC. This chain uses TRBV6-5 with TRBJ1-2; D is unclear. V was clipped by 2 bases and J by 8 bases, with 12 bases between them. This CDR3 has 13 amino acids. Germline V gene lookup returns CDR1 MNHEY and CDR2 SVGAGI.

As for this clone: One end of the junction is discordant with germline, which a read error may explain. This same CDR3 is encoded by further DNA sequences in the sample. V usage is TRBV5-1 and J usage is TRBJ2-2, with 8 bases that match TRBD2. The CDR3 contains 16 residues. The germline gives CDR1 SGHRS, CDR2 YFSETQ. The CDR3 coding sequence is TGTGCCAGCAGCTTGGCCAGCGGGGGTACCACCGGGGAGCTGTTTTTT. Its protein product is CASSLASGGTTGELFF.

This clone has more than one count but fewer than ten. The chain links TRBV6-5 to TRBJ2-1; 7 nucleotides line up with TRBD1. This CDR3 is 14 amino acids long. Germline CDR1 and CDR2: MNHEY and SVGAGI. The junction had 1 base not matched to a gene; V was cut back by 5 bases and J by 0 bases. The DNA of the CDR3 is TGTGCCAGCAGTCGGGACAGCTCCTACAATGAGCAGTTCTTC. Translation gives CASSRDSSYNEQFF.

This clone was detected only a few times. The chain is built from TRBV28 and TRBJ1-5; 10 nucleotides match TRBD1. The CDR3 is 16 residues long. Germline CDR1 reads MDHEN; CDR2 reads SYDVKM. After removal of 6 bases from V and 1 base from J, the junction contained 6 bases not matched to a gene. CDR3 protein: CASRGTGAISNQPQHF. The CDR3 DNA is TGTGCCAGCAGGGGGACAGGGGCAATAAGCAATCAGCCCCAGCATTTT.

This clone has just a few counts. The CDR3 region has the DNA TGTGCCAGCAGCCTACGGACTAGCGGGCCTTACGAGCAGTACTTC. This sequence encodes CASSLRTSGPYEQYF. The gene calls are TRBV21-1 and TRBJ2-7; TRBD2 is the table's D call, not checked against the DNA. TRBV21-1 is listed as a pseudogene. The CDR3 is 15 amino acids.

This clone was observed many times. This chain joins TRBV11-1 and TRBJ1-2; D call uncertain. Germline assignment: CDR1 SGHAT and CDR2 FQDESV (reference sequence). The germline V and J ends were trimmed by 1 base and 7 bases, with 7 bases remaining between them. CDR3 length: 12 amino acids. Here the CDR3 DNA reads TGTGCCAGCAGCTTAGGGAGAAGTGGCTACACCTTC. Translation: CASSLGRSGYTF.

The rearrangement joins TRBV9 to TRBJ1-2; 7 positions match TRBD1. CDR1 and CDR2 from the germline V gene are SGDLS and YYNGEE. The CDR3 has 16 amino acids. V lost 3 bases, J lost 2 bases, and 10 bases stayed unmatched. CDR3 in amino acids: CASSAPIRGPNYGYTF. CDR3 nucleotide sequence: TGTGCCAGCAGCGCCCCCATAAGGGGGCCCAACTATGGCTACACCTTC.

This clone was found a few times. The V and J genes are TRBV5-8 and TRBJ1-1; D may be TRBD1 (5 bases). The CDR3 spans 15 residues. Germline lookup yields CDR1 SGHTS and CDR2 YDEGEE. The V gene lost 1 base and the J gene lost 5 bases, with 15 bases spanning the gap. This CDR3 reads CASSLRRTGGTEAFF. The CDR3 region has the DNA TGTGCCAGCAGCTTGAGACGGACCGGGGGGACTGAAGCTTTCTTT.

This clone has just a few counts. The V call is TRBV7-9, the J call TRBJ2-7, with TRBD1 matching over 8 bases. Germline loops: CDR1 SEHNR, CDR2 FQNEAQ (reference sequence). The CDR3 runs to 15 residues. Trimming removed 4 bases from V and 3 bases from J; junction bases left unmatched: 8. CDR3 loop: CASSSLDRVDYEQYF. The CDR3, as DNA: TGTGCCAGCAGCTCATTGGACAGGGTCGACTACGAGCAGTACTTC. Complete variable domain (other parts from reference TRBV7-9 and TRBJ2-7): DTGVSQNPRHKITKRGQNVTFRCDPISEHNRLYWYRQTLGQGPEFLTYFQNEAQLEKSRLLSDRFSAERPKGSFSTLEIQRTEQGDSAMYLCASSSLDRVDYEQYFGPGTRLTVT.